Following are 11 T cell receptor beta chains from one sample sequenced in a study of blood T cell repertoires in COVID-19. Produced via immunoSEQ multiplex PCR; TCRdb's table is partial and in-frame only. The table records under 200,000 clones, around nine tenths of them present only once. The sample was PBMCs or T cells enriched from blood (not recorded which). These receptor sequences come from a woman aged 18-29 years who had recovered from COVID-19.

V and J are TRBV29-1 and TRBJ1-1; D unresolved. The CDR3 consists of 17 residues. CDR1 SQVTM and CDR2 ANQGSEA come from the germline V gene. The V and J ends lost 4 bases and 1 base respectively, with 22 bases between them. The CDR3 protein is CSVGRERAARQNTEAFF. Written as DNA, the CDR3 is TGCAGCGTTGGAAGAGAGCGGGCAGCACGCCAGAACACTGAAGCTTTCTTT.

In this sample, this clone turned up a few times. This chain links TRBV7-9 with TRBJ1-5; possible D gene TRBD1, 5 bases. Trimming left V 1 base short and J 3 bases short, with 7 bases between. Per the germline V gene, CDR1 is SEHNR and CDR2 is FQNEAQ (reference sequence). The CDR3 runs to 14 residues. The CDR3 sequence is CASSLGGDNQPQHF. CDR3 DNA: TGTGCCAGCAGCTTAGGGGGGGACAATCAGCCCCAGCATTTT.

This chain joins TRBV11-2 and TRBJ2-7; 8 bases are shared with TRBD1. The V gene's germline CDR1 is SGHAT and CDR2 FQNNGV. The CDR3 covers 17 residues. V lost 1 base, J lost 0 bases, and 8 bases stayed unmatched. CDR3: CASSLGGVRGPSYEQYF. CDR3 sequence (DNA): TGTGCCAGCAGCTTAGGAGGCGTCAGGGGGCCCTCCTACGAGCAGTACTTC.

The rearrangement joins TRBV28 to TRBJ2-7, with 8 nucleotides matching TRBD2. The V segment lost 2 bases and the J segment 6 bases; nucleotides outside the gene matches: 6. Germline CDR1 reads MDHEN; CDR2 reads SYDVKM. This CDR3 has 14 residues. The CDR3 coding sequence is TGTGCCAGCAGTTTAGCGGGAGGTTTCGGCGAGCAGTACTTC. The encoded protein is CASSLAGGFGEQYF.

The V and J genes are TRBV19 and TRBJ1-6; tentatively, D is TRBD1 (6 bases). The germline V and J ends were trimmed by 6 bases and 14 bases, with 20 bases remaining between them. Germline-derived CDR1 and CDR2 are LNHDA and SQIVND (reference sequence). The CDR3 spans 14 residues. The CDR3: CASRDDRTAASLHF. DNA for the CDR3: TGTGCCAGTAGGGACGACAGGACCGCCGCTTCCCTCCACTTT.

CDR3 in DNA: TGTGCCAGCAGAAACAGGGATTGGGGAGACATTCAGTACTTC. Amino acids: CASRNRDWGDIQYF. The chain employs TRBV28 and TRBJ2-4; D may be TRBD1 (6 bases). Germline CDR1 reads MDHEN; CDR2 reads SYDVKM. CDR3 length: 14 residues. V was cut by 6 bases and J by 8 bases, with 17 bases left in between.

The chain employs TRBV28 and TRBJ1-1; tentatively, D is TRBD1 (5 bases). V was shortened by 10 bases and J by 10 bases, with 22 bases between the two germline ends. The V gene's germline CDR1 is MDHEN and CDR2 SYDVKM. This CDR3 contains 13 residues. The CDR3 nucleotides are TGTGCCACCCAGGCGGGGGACTCGGCGGTAGCTTTCTTT. As protein: CATQAGDSAVAFF.

The rearrangement joins TRBV7-9 to TRBJ1-2; D call uncertain. Germline V gives CDR1 SEHNR, CDR2 FQNEAQ (reference sequence). CDR3 size: 14 residues. The V and J ends lost 5 bases and 4 bases respectively, with 14 bases between them. The CDR3 region has the DNA TGTGCCAGCAGCCCCCGGGAGAGAAGCTATGGCTACACCTTC. This encodes CASSPRERSYGYTF. The variable domain in full, with the rest retrieved from reference TRBV7-9 and TRBJ1-2, is DTGVSQNPRHKITKRGQNVTFRCDPISEHNRLYWYRQTLGQGPEFLTYFQNEAQLEKSRLLSDRFSAERPKGSFSTLEIQRTEQGDSAMYLCASSPRERSYGYTFGSGTRLTVV.

J is TRBJ2-7 and V is TRBV7-9, with D possibly TRBD2 on 5 matching bases. From germline, CDR1 is SEHNR and CDR2 FQNEAQ (reference sequence). The CDR3 covers 16 residues. Trimming cost V 0 bases and J 7 bases, with 19 bases left between them. The CDR3 reads CASSLASNSGSREQYF. CDR3 nucleotides: TGTGCCAGCAGCTTAGCGAGTAACTCGGGGTCTAGGGAGCAGTACTTC.

The CDR3 spells CASSDLGDSGEQYF. The CDR3 bases are TGTGCCAGCTCAGACTTAGGAGACTCTGGCGAGCAGTACTTC. The chain joins TRBV18 to TRBJ2-7, with D hard to call. Looked up from germline, CDR1 is KGHSH and CDR2 is LQKENI. The CDR3 is 14 amino acids. The V end was cut by 5 bases, the J end by 6 bases, with 17 bases between.

This clone was seen once. V and J are TRBV6-5 and TRBJ2-1, with 7 bases that match TRBD2. V lost 7 bases to trimming and J lost 0 bases; unmatched junction nucleotides: 6. The CDR3 runs to 15 residues. Looked up from germline, CDR1 is MNHEY and CDR2 is SVGAGI. CDR3 region: CASIPSGVSYNEQFF. The CDR3 DNA sequence: TGTGCCAGCATCCCTAGCGGTGTCTCCTACAATGAGCAGTTCTTC.